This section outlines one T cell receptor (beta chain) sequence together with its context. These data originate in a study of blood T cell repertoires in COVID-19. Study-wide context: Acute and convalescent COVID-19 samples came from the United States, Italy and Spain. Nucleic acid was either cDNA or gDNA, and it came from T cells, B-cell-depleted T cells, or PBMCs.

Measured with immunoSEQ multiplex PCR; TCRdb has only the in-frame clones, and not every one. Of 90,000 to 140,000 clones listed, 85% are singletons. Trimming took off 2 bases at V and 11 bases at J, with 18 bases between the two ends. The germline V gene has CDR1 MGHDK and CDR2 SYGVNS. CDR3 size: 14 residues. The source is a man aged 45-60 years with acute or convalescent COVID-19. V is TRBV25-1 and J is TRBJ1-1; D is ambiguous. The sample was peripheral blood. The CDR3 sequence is CASSETPFGSPAFF. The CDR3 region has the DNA TGTGCCAGCAGTGAAACCCCTTTCGGTTCTCCGGCTTTCTTT. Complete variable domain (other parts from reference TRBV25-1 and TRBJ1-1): EADIYQTPRYLVIGTGKKITLECSQTMGHDKMYWYQQDPGMELHLIHYSYGVNSTEKGDLSSESTVSRIRTEHFPLTLESARPSHTSQYLCASSETPFGSPAFFGQGTRLTVV.